This TCR beta chain was observed in a study of low-dose radiotherapy and immunotherapy resistance in tumors. Study in general: Cohort 1 got 0.5 Gy per fraction every 2 weeks, 6.5 Gy in total. The patients were given nivolumab 240 mg every two weeks and ipilimumab 1 mg/kg every six weeks, through an intravenous route.

The table lists this clonotype with many counts. CDR3 length: 14 amino acids. V lost 4 bases and J lost 4, with 14 bases in between. In germline, CDR1 is MGHDK, CDR2 SYGVNS. TRAV and TRBV primers primed cDNA for both TCRalpha and TCRbeta. TCRs were amplified for 15 to 25 PCR cycles with a constant-region primer and V-primer adapter. From the reads, TCRdb called clonotypes with MiXCR, one entry per CDR3 protein. This table has 100,000 or so distinct CDR3 sequences, more than 20% appearing once. Indicated time point: after trial treatment. Treatment here: LDRT plus nivolumab, ipilimumab, low-dose cyclophosphamide and aspirin (RACIN trial). Eligible patients bore advanced solid tumors devoid of tumor-infiltrating lymphocytes.

The sequencing used PBMCs, collected after low-dose radiotherapy plus immunotherapy. V usage is TRBV25-1 and J usage is TRBJ2-7; D possibly corresponds to TRBD2 (5 bases). The receptor was isolated from a male donor with prostate cancer. CDR3 in amino acids: CASSGPRGKYEQYF. In nucleotides, the CDR3 is TGTGCCAGCAGTGGGCCCCGGGGAAAATACGAGCAGTACTTC.